The clone carrying this T cell receptor (beta chain) was picked up a small number of times. Via MiXCR, TCRdb re-called the RT-PCR reads, giving one row per CDR3 protein. Here the sample spans 550,000 to 750,000 distinct CDR3 sequences, 13% to 15% being singletons. V shed 3 bases and J 3 bases; nucleotides not matched to a gene: 2. The CDR3 extends over 15 amino acids. CDR1 and CDR2 from the germline V gene are DFQATT and SNEGSKA (reference sequence). This sequence was found in a female donor in good health, serving as a healthy control. The specimen was memory CD4+ T cells from blood. The chain couples TRBV20-1 to TRBJ2-2; TRBD1 matches 12 bases. CDR3 nucleotide sequence: TGCAGTGCTAGGGGGACAGGGGGCTACACCGGGGAGCTGTTTTTT. The encoded protein is CSARGTGGYTGELFF.